This entry describes one T cell receptor beta chain. What this receptor recognizes is not known. Base qualities are missing; no much larger clone stands one base away. These data come from a study of T cell responses to AZD1222 COVID-19 vaccine (dated by TCRdb to the early 2020s). With respect to the entire study: A total of just over 230 trial participants underwent TCR sequencing, of whom about 210 had received two doses of AZD1222 and 26 had received two doses of the MenACWY control vaccine. Enrollment into the trials was organized by age into subgroups of 18-55, 56-69 and 70-plus years, and those subgroups contained roughly 150, 30 and 60 TCR-sequenced participants, respectively. Study-wide findings and limitations: In the small 56-69-year group, the increase in depth fell short of significance, most likely because of low power. Participants were mostly white British and included more females than males, and it was suggested by the authors that clonal diversity may have been underestimated. CD4 TCRs associated with the vaccine covered the entire spike protein, and the dominant responses were in regions 160-218 and 743-854. No day 14 peak-response samples were available, so repertoires were characterized only after the peak T cell response. Conclusions about previously exposed vaccinees are limited because only a handful of AZD1222 recipients were SARS-CoV-2 seropositive at baseline. After two AZD1222 doses, spike-specific TCR breadth and depth were significantly higher than at day 0 and than in MenACWY recipients. Reportedly, close to half of the unique spike-specific TCRs recognized epitopes lying outside the regions that are mutated in the B.1.351 and B.1.1.7 variants.

The CDR3 regions of human TCRbeta chains were analyzed by immunosequencing. In the original analysis: Repertoire TCRs were matched against a reference library of SARS-CoV-2-specific TCRs generated with the MIRA antigen-specificity platform. Breadth was defined as the fraction of unique TCRs that were SARS-CoV-2-associated, and depth was defined as the fraction of total T cells that were SARS-CoV-2-associated. Using the MIRA data, each spike-specific TCR was assigned both to the spike region to which the TCR was reactive and to a CD4 or CD8 class. Log10-transformed breadth and depth values were compared by one-way ANOVA with Sidak's multiple comparisons tests. The table comes from immuneACCESS by way of TCRdb, which keeps in-frame sequences with V and J called. Part of the clones is missing from these tables; in studies checked, under half for an unresolved V gene and the rest for unknown reasons. V and J calls and clone size are copied from that table; D and trimming were computed from the DNA. This sample holds some 70,000 clones; 75% to 85% were observed only once. The ten largest clones capture 11% to 15% of the sample.

The time point label here, explained by the study, means: about 28 days (+/-7) after the second vaccine dose. AZD1222 recipients given second doses at about 4 weeks or at about 12 weeks were pooled, since spike-specific TCR depth and breadth were not found to differ between the two schedules. Vaccinee samples were obtained from the UK trials COV001 and COV002, which included a single-blind randomized controlled phase 2/3 trial of AZD1222 (ChAdOx1 nCoV-19) in healthy adults. For TCRbeta chain sequencing, PBMC samples were collected from trial participants at day 0 and at day 28 after the second dose. V loses 5 bases at its end and J loses 7 bases; junction bases beyond the gene matches: 15. Per the germline V gene (reference sequence), LNHDA is the CDR1 and SQIVND is the CDR2. Reading from cysteine to phenylalanine, the CDR3 counts 16 amino acids. Kept here is only the CDR3 DNA, which spans 48 bases and is read in frame from base 1.

The sample was peripheral blood, taken 28 days after the second AZD1222 dose. The chain uses TRBV19 and TRBJ2-3, with TRBD2 matching 7 junction bases. This sequence originates from an adult who received the AZD1222 COVID-19 vaccine. Here the CDR3 is given as CASSPLDGRDQNTQYF. The DNA sequence reads TGTGCCAGTAGTCCCTTGGATGGGAGGGACCAAAATACGCAGTATTTT.